This T cell receptor beta chain was captured by sequencing in a study of cytomegalovirus exposure and HLA in healthy donors. The wider study: In a later analysis, the roughly 110 validation repertoires were reported to have used the same platform as the approximately 670 first-cohort repertoires. Study observations and caveats: Reported results showed that the classifier diagnosed cytomegalovirus status with high specificity and sensitivity. The study listed roughly 160 cytomegalovirus-associated TCR beta chains. The CMV antigen specificity of three CMV-associated chains was confirmed through in vitro analysis.

On this clone itself: Its antigen is as yet unknown.

The V gene end was trimmed by 3 bases and the J gene end by 5 bases; junction bases not matched to a gene: 8. The CDR3 has 15 amino acids. CDR1 is KGHSH and CDR2 is LQKENI in the germline V gene. The repertoire was sequenced with immunoSEQ multiplex PCR; TCRdb's copy has only in-frame clones and lacks some. The sample has about 150,000 clones; about 86% are singletons. The clonotype was recovered from a human donor in good health. The chain carries TRBV18 and TRBJ2-7; the match to TRBD1 covers 9 bases. Sequencing was carried out using PBMCs. This CDR3 is CASSPPGQGGDEQYF. The DNA of the CDR3 is TGTGCCAGCTCACCCCCGGGACAGGGAGGAGACGAGCAGTACTTC.